This is a list of T cell receptor beta chains from one sample in a study of T-cell reconstitution after alpha-beta-depleted transplantation in children. MiXCR, run by TCRdb on the PCR reads, gives a single entry per CDR3 protein. Of tens of thousands of distinct CDR3 sequences in the sample, over 4.5% were seen once. The specimen comprised PBMCs, mostly from graft donor cells, sampled 60 days after TCRalphabeta/CD19-depleted stem cell transplant. These receptor sequences come from a female patient aged 2-10 years who had a stem cell transplant for aplastic anemia, so the T cells may come from the graft donor. The CDR3 runs from the conserved cysteine through the conserved F or W. D genes are given only for firm matches. Clone size appears in some rows only: once, few, many, or a class for an expanded clone.

clone_size j_call v_call d_call cdr3_aa cdr3_nt
NA TRBJ2-6 TRBV6-2/TRBV6-3 NA CASSPSGSGANVLTF TGTGCCAGCAGTCCGTCTGGCTCTGGGGCCAACGTCCTGACTTTC
many TRBJ1-4 TRBV27 NA CASSLHGSGKLFF TGTGCCAGCAGTTTACACGGATCGGGAAAACTGTTTTTT
many TRBJ2-1 TRBV20-1 NA CSARGDRQKQFF TGCAGTGCTAGGGGCGACAGGCAAAAGCAGTTCTTC
few TRBJ1-1 TRBV3-1 NA CASSPRVGLIQGTEAFF TGTGCCAGCAGCCCCCGGGTGGGCCTTATTCAGGGGACTGAAGCTTTCTTT
many TRBJ2-3 TRBV6-5 NA CASSSQATQYF TGTGCCAGCAGTAGCCAGGCAACGCAGTATTTT
few TRBJ1-2 TRBV20-1 TRBD1 CSAPRGQANYGYTF TGCAGTGCTCCGAGGGGGCAAGCGAACTATGGCTACACCTTC
many TRBJ2-3 TRBV20-1 NA CSATGALAGYSTDTQYF TGCAGTGCTACAGGGGCCTTAGCGGGCTATAGCACAGATACGCAGTATTTT
NA TRBJ2-1 TRBV7-9 NA CASSSSDLSYNEQFF TGTGCCAGCAGCTCCTCGGACTTATCCTACAATGAGCAGTTCTTC
few TRBJ2-7 TRBV5-1 TRBD2 CASTPLAGEIYEQYF TGCGCCAGCACACCGCTAGCGGGAGAAATTTACGAGCAGTACTTC
many TRBJ1-1 TRBV12-3/TRBV12-4 NA CASQSGGRAEAFF TGTGCCAGCCAAAGCGGGGGGAGGGCTGAAGCTTTCTTT
many TRBJ2-1 TRBV5-1 TRBD2 CASSAGGTSFLNEQFF TGCGCCAGCAGCGCTGGCGGGACTAGCTTTTTGAATGAGCAGTTCTTC
few TRBJ1-2 TRBV20-1 NA CSAKRPGTFYGYTF TGCAGTGCGAAGAGGCCCGGGACATTCTATGGCTACACCTTC
many TRBJ2-1 TRBV20-1 TRBD2 CSASIGGEFGEQFF TGCAGTGCTAGCATCGGGGGGGAATTTGGGGAGCAGTTCTTC
many TRBJ2-3 TRBV3-1 NA CASSQGGTATDTQYF TGTGCCAGCAGCCAAGGAGGGACGGCCACAGATACGCAGTATTTT
many TRBJ2-2 TRBV4-2 TRBD2 CASSQGSSGLATGELFF TGTGCCAGCAGCCAAGGAAGTAGTGGACTAGCAACCGGGGAGCTGTTTTTT
few TRBJ2-5 TRBV7-9 NA CASSLGGPRTRQETQYF TGTGCCAGCAGCTTAGGGGGGCCCCGGACTAGACAAGAGACCCAGTACTTC
few TRBJ2-1 TRBV12-3/TRBV12-4 TRBD2 CASSLREGGDEQFF TGTGCCAGCAGTCTGCGGGAGGGCGGCGATGAGCAGTTCTTC
NA TRBJ2-1 TRBV4-2 NA CASSQPSRGQADEQFF TGTGCCAGCAGTCAGCCCTCACGGGGCCAGGCGGATGAGCAGTTCTTC
NA TRBJ2-5 TRBV15 NA CATSRTLEGLGTQYF TGTGCCACCAGCAGAACACTAGAGGGTTTGGGGACCCAGTACTTC
many TRBJ2-7 TRBV21-1 NA CASIPRAGSSQYEQYF TGTGCCAGCATCCCTCGGGCGGGATCTTCCCAATACGAGCAGTACTTC
many TRBJ1-1 TRBV20-1 NA CSARDHRGMNTEAFF TGCAGTGCTAGAGATCACCGGGGGATGAACACTGAAGCTTTCTTT
many TRBJ2-3 TRBV14 NA CASSPTPKRTEGTDTQYF TGTGCCAGCAGCCCGACACCAAAACGGACAGAAGGGACAGATACGCAGTATTTT
few TRBJ1-1 TRBV3-1 TRBD1 CASEQGYGNTEAFF TGTGCCAGCGAACAGGGGTATGGGAACACTGAAGCTTTCTTT
many TRBJ2-3 TRBV7-7 NA CASSPFQGSTDTQYF TGTGCCAGCAGCCCGTTCCAGGGTAGCACAGATACGCAGTATTTT
medium-sized TRBJ2-7 TRBV12-3/TRBV12-4 NA CASGTYEQYF TGTGCCAGCGGTACCTACGAGCAGTACTTC
NA TRBJ2-2 TRBV30 NA CAWSVGILTGELFF TGTGCCTGGAGTGTCGGGATTCTAACCGGGGAGCTGTTTTTT
many TRBJ2-1 TRBV20-1 TRBD2 CSARDPLSSTGGYNEQFF TGCAGTGCTAGAGATCCTCTTTCTAGCACGGGGGGGTACAATGAGCAGTTCTTC
many TRBJ2-2 TRBV9 NA CASSVGFGSLFF TGTGCCAGCAGCGTCGGATTTGGGAGCCTGTTTTTT
many TRBJ2-5 TRBV4-1 TRBD2 CASSQAPTSGRAGKTQYF TGCGCCAGCAGCCAAGCCCCCACTAGCGGGAGGGCCGGAAAGACCCAGTACTTC
many TRBJ1-1 TRBV5-6 NA CASSLRGTEAFF TGTGCCAGCAGCCTGAGAGGGACTGAAGCTTTCTTT
many TRBJ2-7 TRBV6-4 TRBD2 CASTLAGGYEQYF TGTGCCAGCACACTAGCGGGAGGCTACGAGCAGTACTTC
many TRBJ2-7 TRBV6-5 TRBD1 CASRKRTGVSYEQYF TGTGCCAGCAGAAAAAGGACAGGAGTGAGCTACGAGCAGTACTTC
many TRBJ2-4 TRBV5-1 NA CASSLGQGENIQYF TGCGCCAGCAGCTTGGGGCAGGGAGAAAACATTCAGTACTTC
many TRBJ2-3 TRBV24-1 NA CATSLENSKGHTQYF TGTGCCACCAGCTTGGAGAACTCGAAGGGGCATACGCAGTATTTT
many TRBJ1-6 TRBV4-1 NA CASSQDLGSSYNSPLHF TGCGCCAGCAGCCAAGATCTGGGCAGCTCCTATAATTCACCCCTCCACTTT
many TRBJ2-7 TRBV20-1 NA CSASFRAYSYEQYF TGCAGTGCTAGCTTTCGGGCCTACTCCTACGAGCAGTACTTC
many TRBJ2-7 TRBV6-5 TRBD2 CASSYSLAGNYEQYF TGTGCCAGCAGTTACTCCCTAGCGGGGAACTACGAGCAGTACTTC
many TRBJ2-5 TRBV15 NA CATSPGRKQETQYF TGTGCCACTTCTCCGGGACGAAAACAAGAGACCCAGTACTTC
many TRBJ2-3 TRBV29-1 NA CSVETTRSTDTQYF TGCAGCGTTGAAACCACCCGGAGCACAGATACGCAGTATTTT
many TRBJ2-1 TRBV12-3/TRBV12-4 NA CASTTKNRGAGNEQFF TGTGCCAGCACCACAAAGAACCGGGGGGCCGGGAATGAGCAGTTCTTC
NA TRBJ2-1 TRBV10-3 NA CAITSGRSYNEQFF TGTGCCATCACCTCGGGTAGATCCTACAATGAGCAGTTCTTC
NA TRBJ1-2 TRBV18 NA CASSSDSRNYGYTF TGTGCCAGCTCCTCCGACAGTAGGAACTATGGCTACACCTTC
many TRBJ1-3 TRBV29-1 NA CSVVGGAASNTIYF TGCAGCGTTGTAGGGGGGGCGGCCTCAAACACCATATATTTT
many TRBJ2-5 TRBV20-1 TRBD1 CSAPRITGTVGGETQYF TGCAGTGCTCCCCGGATCACCGGGACAGTAGGAGGCGAGACCCAGTACTTC
many TRBJ1-2 TRBV7-6 NA CASSPSNYGYTF TGTGCCAGCAGCCCCTCTAACTATGGCTACACCTTC
many TRBJ1-5 TRBV27 NA CASSPGPLNNQPQHF TGTGCCAGCTCACCGGGACCCCTAAACAATCAGCCCCAGCATTTT
few TRBJ2-6 TRBV7-9 TRBD1 CASSPRGTGSSGANVLTF TGTGCCAGCAGCCCGCGGGGGACAGGGAGCTCTGGGGCCAACGTCCTGACTTTC